Sequencing of this T cell receptor (beta chain) was carried out in a study of cytomegalovirus exposure and HLA in healthy donors. Study-wide results and limits: Most TCRs appeared rarely, but some public TCRs recurred in many donors. In vitro work confirmed that a few CMV-associated chains recognize CMV antigens.

Concerning this clone: Its antigen is unknown.

The ends were cut back, 4 bases at V and 0 bases at J, with 13 bases in the middle. Germline V gene data show CDR1 as LNHDA and CDR2 as SQIVND (reference sequence). This CDR3 has 16 residues. The protocol was immunoSEQ multiplex PCR, while the TCRdb copy is restricted to in-frame clones and leaves out a portion. The repertoire holds roughly 200,000 clones, with 80% to 85% as singletons. The chain employs TRBV19 and TRBJ1-3, with a possible D match to TRBD1 (6 bases). This sequence was found in a young woman in good health and CMV-seropositive. The sequenced material came from PBMCs. Here the CDR3 reads CASSTLGGHSGNTIYF. For the CDR3, the DNA is TGTGCCAGTAGTACCTTGGGGGGGCACTCTGGAAACACCATATATTTT.